The present entry profiles one T cell receptor beta chain with its context. No antigen is known for it. This sample is part of a study of cytomegalovirus exposure and HLA in healthy donors. Overall study context: Some 91 million unique TCRs from HLA-typed donors were held in an early release of data.

Germline V gene sequence: CDR1 MDHEN, CDR2 SYDVKM. V gave up 2 bases and J gave up 0 bases; unmatched junction bases: 13. The CDR3 spans 19 residues. Study-wide points: Per a prior analysis, the majority of TCR beta V segments were productive roughly 87% or roughly 30% of the time. Most CMV-associated TCR beta chains were later found to appear HLA-restricted.

Amplification used 60 Vbeta primers and 13 Jbeta primers. The protocol was immunoSEQ multiplex PCR, while the TCRdb copy is restricted to in-frame clones and leaves out a portion. The sample holds roughly 170,000 clones, around four fifths seen once. The TCR was taken from a woman in her 30s in good health and CMV-seropositive. The material sequenced was PBMCs. V usage is TRBV28 and J usage is TRBJ1-3; TRBD1 matches at 7 bases. CDR3 coding DNA: TGTGCCAGCAGTTTACAAGCCCCGATCTCAGGGGGCTCTGGAAACACCATATATTTT. Translated, it gives CASSLQAPISGGSGNTIYF.